This TCR beta chain comes out of a study of identical twins. Looked up from germline, CDR1 is SGHAT and CDR2 is FQNNGV. The germline V and J ends were trimmed by 5 bases and 0 bases, with 11 bases remaining between them. The CDR3 has 15 residues. This clonotype has more than one count but fewer than ten. What it binds is not known. Study-wide results and limits: The study based its conclusions on cross-sectional statistical analysis and did not follow the same donors. Compared with unrelated sharing, twin-shared out-of-frame alpha sequences had more low-probability sequences. The presence of invariant MAIT and iNKT cells could partly confound analyses of zero-insertion sequences. Carriage of fewer insertions was seen in abundant cord blood beta clonotypes, whereas memory repertoires showed none.

One entry per CDR3 protein, called by TCRdb with MiXCR from the 5' RACE reads. Of roughly 1,500,000 distinct CDR3 sequences in the sample, around 33% were seen once. Sequenced material: cord blood. The origin of this receptor is a newborn girl in good health. The chain carries TRBV11-2 and TRBJ2-1; D gene uncertain. The CDR3 region is CASSPFLSSYNEQFF. For the CDR3, the DNA is TGTGCCAGCAGCCCCTTCTTAAGCTCCTACAATGAGCAGTTCTTC.